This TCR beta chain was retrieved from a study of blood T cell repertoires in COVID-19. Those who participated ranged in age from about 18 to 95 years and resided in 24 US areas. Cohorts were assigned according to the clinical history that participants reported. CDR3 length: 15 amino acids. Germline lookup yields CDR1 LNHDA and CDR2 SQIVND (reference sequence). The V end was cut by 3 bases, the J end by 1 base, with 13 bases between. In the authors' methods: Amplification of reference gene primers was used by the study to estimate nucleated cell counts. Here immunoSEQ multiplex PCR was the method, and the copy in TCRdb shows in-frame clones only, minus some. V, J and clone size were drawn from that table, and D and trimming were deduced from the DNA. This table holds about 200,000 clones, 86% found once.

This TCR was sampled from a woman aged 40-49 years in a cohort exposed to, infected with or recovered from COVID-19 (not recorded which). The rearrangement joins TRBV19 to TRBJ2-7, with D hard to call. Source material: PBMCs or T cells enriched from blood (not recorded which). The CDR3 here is CASSIPGKKSYEQYF. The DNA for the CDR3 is TGTGCCAGTAGTATCCCAGGTAAAAAGTCCTACGAGCAGTACTTC. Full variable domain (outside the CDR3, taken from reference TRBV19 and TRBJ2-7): DGGITQSPKYLFRKEGQNVTLSCEQNLNHDAMYWYRQDPGQGLRLIYYSQIVNDFQKGDIAEGYSVSREKKESFPLTVTSAQKNPTAFYLCASSIPGKKSYEQYFGPGTRLTVT.